The 12 T cell receptor beta chains given below trace back to one sample, sequenced in a study of T-cell reconstitution after alpha-beta-depleted transplantation in children. During its preparation, the TCRbeta library received unique molecular identifiers. TCRdb re-called the PCR reads through MiXCR, storing one row per CDR3 protein. The top ten clones hold under 5.5% of a sample with 200,000 to 300,000 distinct CDR3 sequences, 20% to 30% of them seen once. Source: PBMCs, mostly from graft donor cells, taken 360 days after TCRalphabeta/CD19-depleted stem cell transplant. All receptors derive from a female patient between 2 and 15 years old who had a stem cell transplant for congenital amegakaryocytic thrombocytopenia, so the T cells may come from the graft donor.

In this sample, this clonotype turned up a few times. V gene TRBV20-1 combines with J gene TRBJ1-4; 9 nucleotides line up with TRBD1. CDR1 and CDR2 (germline): DFQATT, SNEGSKA (reference sequence). J gave up 7 bases and V 3 bases, and 6 bases lay outside the gene matches. The CDR3 contains 14 residues. The CDR3, as DNA: TGCAGTGCTAGTTCCGGGACAGGGAGTGAAAAACTGTTTTTT. Encoded protein: CSASSGTGSEKLFF.

This clonotype was seen more than once but under ten times. The rearrangement uses TRBV2 and TRBJ2-3; D is unresolved. The V gene lost 7 bases and the J gene lost 6 bases, with 11 bases spanning the gap. CDR1 is SNHLY, CDR2 FYNNEI, per germline. The CDR3 length is 12 residues. DNA for the CDR3: TGTGCCAGCAACCTGGAGCGCGATACGCAGTATTTT. It encodes CASNLERDTQYF.

The genes are TRBV4-1 and TRBJ1-1; the D gene is possibly TRBD1 (6 bases). The germline CDR1 and CDR2 sequences are MGHRA and YSYEKL. Trimming took 1 base from V and 4 from J, leaving 16 bases between them. There are 16 residues in the CDR3. DNA of the CDR3: TGCGCCAGCAGCCAAGGTTCACAGGGAGGGCCCACTGAAGCTTTCTTT. It is translated as CASSQGSQGGPTEAFF.

This clonotype was counted between two and nine times. The chain has TRBV20-1 and TRBJ1-1, with 10 bases lining up with TRBD1. With 4 bases clipped from V and 4 bases from J, the junction kept 3 bases outside the gene matches. The CDR3 has 13 amino acids. Germline V gene data show CDR1 as DFQATT and CDR2 as SNEGSKA (reference sequence). CDR3 nucleotides: TGCAGTGCTACACGGACAGGGGGCACTGAAGCTTTCTTT. Its protein is CSATRTGGTEAFF.

This clonotype was seen only a few times. The V gene is TRBV6-1, the J gene TRBJ2-7, with TRBD1 matching over 7 bases. V dropped 5 bases and J dropped 0; count of bases not matched to a gene: 7. This CDR3 has 15 residues. Germline lookup yields CDR1 MNHNS and CDR2 SASEGT. Here the CDR3 DNA reads TGTGCCAGCAGTAAAAGACAGGGACGCTCCTACGAGCAGTACTTC. This gives the protein CASSKRQGRSYEQYF.

The chain has TRBV10-3 and TRBJ2-7, with TRBD2 identical over 11 bases. The ends lost 10 bases at V and 0 bases at J; junction bases unmatched: 5. The CDR3 extends over 14 amino acids. Germline CDR1 is ENHRY and CDR2 is SYGVKD. The CDR3 DNA reads TGTGCCACCTCTGGGACTAGCGGCTCCTACGAGCAGTACTTC. This codes for CATSGTSGSYEQYF.

This clonotype was recorded a few times. The genes are TRBV5-1 and TRBJ2-3; possible D gene TRBD2, 5 bases. The CDR3 totals 16 residues. V was trimmed by 4 bases and J by 2 bases, leaving 17 bases between them. Germline V CDR1 and CDR2: SGHRS, YFSETQ. As DNA, the CDR3 is TGCGCCAGCAGCCCCCCCGGAGGTGGGGTCACAGATACGCAGTATTTT. Its protein product is CASSPPGGGVTDTQYF.

This clonotype appeared a few times. The chain couples TRBV20-1 to TRBJ2-3; D is undetermined. Trimming cost V 3 bases and J 2 bases, with 9 bases left between them. The CDR3 runs 13 residues. Germline V CDR1 and CDR2: DFQATT, SNEGSKA (reference sequence). CDR3 nucleotides: TGCAGTGCTAGCACAGCGATCACAGATACGCAGTATTTT. Translated, it gives CSASTAITDTQYF.

This clonotype was counted a few times. The V gene is TRBV11-2, the J gene TRBJ1-2, with D perhaps matching TRBD1 (5 bases). The CDR3 length is 16 residues. CDR1 is SGHAT and CDR2 is FQNNGV in the germline V gene. Trimming stripped 5 bases from V and 4 bases from J, with 20 bases between. The CDR3 sequence is CASSRYSGPPGYGYTF. The CDR3 DNA reads as TGTGCCAGCAGCAGATACTCGGGACCCCCGGGCTATGGCTACACCTTC.

The chain uses TRBV10-2 and TRBJ2-5; perhaps TRBD1 as D (5 bases). This CDR3 is 16 amino acids long. The germline V gene encodes CDR1 WSHSY and CDR2 SAAADI. V was pared by 5 bases and J by 1 base, with 17 bases between. CDR3 sequence reads: CASSKQDRVLQETQYF. DNA of the CDR3: TGCGCCAGCAGTAAACAGGACCGAGTCCTCCAAGAGACCCAGTACTTC.

This clonotype was found a few times. The chain recombines TRBV12-3 or TRBV12-4 with TRBJ2-1, with D unclear. V was pared by 3 bases and J by 11 bases, with 8 bases between. The CDR3 is made up of 11 amino acids. The CDR3 protein is CASSFRKQQFF. DNA of the CDR3: TGTGCCAGCAGTTTTAGGAAGCAGCAGTTCTTC.

This clonotype has a handful of counts. In nucleotides, the CDR3 is TGTGCCAGCAGCCCCCCCTTGACAGGGAATCGGAATGAGCAGTTCTTC. This codes for CASSPPLTGNRNEQFF. The V call is TRBV9, the J call TRBJ2-1, with TRBD1 matching 7 bases. The CDR3 is 16 amino acids. CDR1 is SGDLS, CDR2 YYNGEE, per germline. V trimming: 4 bases; J trimming: 7 bases; junction bases outside the gene matches: 14.